This TCR beta chain was observed in a study of blood T cell repertoires in COVID-19. Trimming stripped 5 bases from V and 5 bases from J, with 15 bases between. The length of the CDR3 is 15 residues. Germline V gene data show CDR1 as SGHVS and CDR2 as FQNEAQ. Generated by immunoSEQ multiplex PCR, the TCRdb table keeps only in-frame clones and is missing some. The data contain 110,000 to 150,000 clones, 85% to 90% of them seen just once; the ten biggest clones take up around 10%. The rearrangement uses TRBV7-8 and TRBJ1-4, with D uncertain. The sequenced material came from PBMCs or T cells enriched from blood (not recorded which). This TCR was recovered from a man aged 60 to 75 who had recovered from COVID-19. The chain's CDR3 is CASSPSLVENEKLFF. The CDR3, as DNA: TGTGCCAGCAGCCCCTCCTTAGTGGAGAATGAAAAACTGTTTTTT.